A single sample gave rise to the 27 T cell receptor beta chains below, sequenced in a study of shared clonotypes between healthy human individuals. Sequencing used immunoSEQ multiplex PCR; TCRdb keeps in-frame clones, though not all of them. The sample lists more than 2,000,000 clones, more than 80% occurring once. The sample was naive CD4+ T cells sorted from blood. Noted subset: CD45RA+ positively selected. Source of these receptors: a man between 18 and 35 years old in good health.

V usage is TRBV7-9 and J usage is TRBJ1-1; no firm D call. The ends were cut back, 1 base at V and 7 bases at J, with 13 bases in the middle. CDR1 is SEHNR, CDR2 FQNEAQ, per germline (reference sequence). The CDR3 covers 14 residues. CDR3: CASSLGMVMIEAFF. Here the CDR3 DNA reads TGTGCCAGCAGCTTAGGAATGGTCATGATTGAAGCTTTCTTT.

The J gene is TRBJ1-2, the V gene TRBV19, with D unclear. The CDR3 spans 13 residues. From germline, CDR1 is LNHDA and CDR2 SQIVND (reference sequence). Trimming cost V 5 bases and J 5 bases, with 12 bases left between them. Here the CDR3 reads CASSPPSLYGYTF. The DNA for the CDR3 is TGTGCCAGTAGTCCACCCAGCCTGTATGGCTACACCTTC.

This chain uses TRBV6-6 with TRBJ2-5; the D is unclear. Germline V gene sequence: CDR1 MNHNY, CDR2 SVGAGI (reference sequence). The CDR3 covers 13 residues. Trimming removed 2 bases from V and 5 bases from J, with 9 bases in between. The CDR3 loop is CASSYGVGETQYF. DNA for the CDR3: TGTGCCAGCAGTTACGGGGTCGGGGAGACCCAGTACTTC.

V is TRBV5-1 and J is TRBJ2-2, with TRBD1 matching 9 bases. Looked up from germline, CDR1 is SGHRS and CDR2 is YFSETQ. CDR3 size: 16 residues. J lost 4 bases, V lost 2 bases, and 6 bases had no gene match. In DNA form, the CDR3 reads TGCGCCAGCAGCTTTCAGCGGACAGGGGTCACCGGGGAGCTGTTTTTT. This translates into CASSFQRTGVTGELFF.

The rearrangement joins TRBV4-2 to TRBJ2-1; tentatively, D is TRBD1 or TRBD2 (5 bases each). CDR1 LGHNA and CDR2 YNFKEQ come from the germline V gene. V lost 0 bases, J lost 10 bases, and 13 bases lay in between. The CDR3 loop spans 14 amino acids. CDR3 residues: CASSQDPGTGEQFF. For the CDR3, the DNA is TGTGCCAGCAGCCAAGATCCAGGGACCGGCGAGCAGTTCTTC.

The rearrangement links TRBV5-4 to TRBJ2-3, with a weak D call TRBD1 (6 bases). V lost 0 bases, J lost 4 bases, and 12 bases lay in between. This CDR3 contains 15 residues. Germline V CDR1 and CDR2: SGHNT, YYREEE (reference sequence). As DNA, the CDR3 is TGTGCCAGCAGCTTGGACAGGGTGGGTCCAGATACGCAGTATTTT. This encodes CASSLDRVGPDTQYF.

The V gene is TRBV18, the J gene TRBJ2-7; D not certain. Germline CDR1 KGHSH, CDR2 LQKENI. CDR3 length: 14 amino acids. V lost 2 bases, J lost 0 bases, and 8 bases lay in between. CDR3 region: CASSPSAISYEQYF. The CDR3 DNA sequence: TGTGCCAGCTCACCAAGCGCAATCTCCTACGAGCAGTACTTC.

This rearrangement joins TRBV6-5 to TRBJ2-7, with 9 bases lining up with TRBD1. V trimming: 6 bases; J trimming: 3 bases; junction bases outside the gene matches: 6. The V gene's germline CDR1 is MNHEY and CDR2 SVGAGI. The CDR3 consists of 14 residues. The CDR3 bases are TGTGCCAGCAGGGGGACAGGGAGAAACTACGAGCAGTACTTC. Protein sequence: CASRGTGRNYEQYF.

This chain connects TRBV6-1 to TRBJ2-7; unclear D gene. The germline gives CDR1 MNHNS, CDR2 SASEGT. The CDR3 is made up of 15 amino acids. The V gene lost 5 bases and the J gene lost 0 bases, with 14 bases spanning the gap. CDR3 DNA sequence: TGTGCCAGCAGTAGGTTGGGTGGCCCCTCCTACGAGCAGTACTTC. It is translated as CASSRLGGPSYEQYF.

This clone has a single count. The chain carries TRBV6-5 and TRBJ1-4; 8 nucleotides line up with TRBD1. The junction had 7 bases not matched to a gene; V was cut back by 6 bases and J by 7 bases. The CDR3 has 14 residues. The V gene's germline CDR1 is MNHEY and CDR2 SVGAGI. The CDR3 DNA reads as TGTGCCAGCAGGCCAGGGGGCGCGGGTGAAAAACTGTTTTTT. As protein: CASRPGGAGEKLFF.

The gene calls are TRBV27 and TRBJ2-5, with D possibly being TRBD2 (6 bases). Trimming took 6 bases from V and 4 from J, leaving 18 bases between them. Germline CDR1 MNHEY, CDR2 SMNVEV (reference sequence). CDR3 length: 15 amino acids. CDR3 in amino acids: CASRGSTSRGETQYF. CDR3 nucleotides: TGTGCCAGCAGGGGGAGTACCTCGCGGGGAGAGACCCAGTACTTC.

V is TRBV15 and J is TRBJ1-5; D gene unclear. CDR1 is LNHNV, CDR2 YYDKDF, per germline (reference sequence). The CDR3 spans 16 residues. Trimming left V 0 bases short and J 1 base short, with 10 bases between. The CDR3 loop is CATSRDPGISNQPQHF. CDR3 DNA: TGTGCCACCAGCAGAGATCCCGGTATCAGCAATCAGCCCCAGCATTTT. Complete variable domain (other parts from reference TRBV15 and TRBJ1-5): DAMVIQNPRYQVTQFGKPVTLSCSQTLNHNVMYWYQQKSSQAPKLLFHYYDKDFNNEADTPDNFQSRRPNTSFCFLDIRSPGLGDTAMYLCATSRDPGISNQPQHFGDGTRLSIL.

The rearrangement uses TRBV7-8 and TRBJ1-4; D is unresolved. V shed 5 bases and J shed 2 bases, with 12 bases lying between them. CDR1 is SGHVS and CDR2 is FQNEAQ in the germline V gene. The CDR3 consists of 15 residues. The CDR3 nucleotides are TGTGCCAGCAGCGCCGACACTGGGACTAATGAAAAACTGTTTTTT. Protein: CASSADTGTNEKLFF.

In DNA form, the CDR3 reads TGCAGCGCAACCGACGGCTCAGGGGGAAACACCATATATTTT. This codes for CSATDGSGGNTIYF. V gene TRBV29-1 combines with J gene TRBJ1-3, with a weak D call TRBD1 (5 bases). CDR3 length: 14 amino acids. Between the trimmed V and J ends, which lost 7 bases and 4 bases, there was a span of 17 bases. Germline-derived CDR1 and CDR2 are SQVTM and ANQGSEA. Based on the CDR3 plus reference TRBV29-1 and TRBJ1-3, the full variable domain is SAVISQKPSRDICQRGTSLTIQCQVDSQVTMMFWYRQQPGQSLTLIATANQGSEATYESGFVIDKFPISRPNLTFSTLTVSNMSPEDSSIYLCSATDGSGGNTIYFGEGSWLTVV.

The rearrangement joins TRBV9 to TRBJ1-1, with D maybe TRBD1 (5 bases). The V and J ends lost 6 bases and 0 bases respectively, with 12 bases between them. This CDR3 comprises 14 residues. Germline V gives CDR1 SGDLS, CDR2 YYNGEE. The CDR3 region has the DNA TGTGCCAGCAATTCAGGGCCATTGAACACTGAAGCTTTCTTT. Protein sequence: CASNSGPLNTEAFF.

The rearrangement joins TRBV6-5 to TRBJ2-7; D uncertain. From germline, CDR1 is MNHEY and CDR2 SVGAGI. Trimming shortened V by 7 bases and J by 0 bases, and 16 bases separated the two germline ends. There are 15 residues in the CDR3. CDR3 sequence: CASKRAGVSSYEQYF. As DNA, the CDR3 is TGTGCCAGCAAAAGGGCAGGCGTTAGCTCCTACGAGCAGTACTTC.

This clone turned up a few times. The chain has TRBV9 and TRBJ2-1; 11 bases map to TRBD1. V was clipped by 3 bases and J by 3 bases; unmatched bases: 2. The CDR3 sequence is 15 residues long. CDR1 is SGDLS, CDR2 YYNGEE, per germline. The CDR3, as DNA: TGTGCCAGCAGCGCGGACAGGGGGCACTACAATGAGCAGTTCTTC. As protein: CASSADRGHYNEQFF.

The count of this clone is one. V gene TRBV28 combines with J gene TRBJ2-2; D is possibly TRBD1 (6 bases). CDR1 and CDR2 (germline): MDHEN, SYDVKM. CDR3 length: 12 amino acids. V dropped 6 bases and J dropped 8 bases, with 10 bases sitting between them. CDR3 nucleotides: TGTGCCAGCAGGGTACAGGGTGGGGAGCTGTTTTTT. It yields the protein CASRVQGGELFF.

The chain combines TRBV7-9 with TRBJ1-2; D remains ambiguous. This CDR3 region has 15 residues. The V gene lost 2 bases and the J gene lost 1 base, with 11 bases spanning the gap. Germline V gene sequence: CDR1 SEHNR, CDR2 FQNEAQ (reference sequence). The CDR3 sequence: CASSLHTRGNYGYTF. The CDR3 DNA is TGTGCCAGCAGCTTACATACCCGGGGTAACTATGGCTACACCTTC.

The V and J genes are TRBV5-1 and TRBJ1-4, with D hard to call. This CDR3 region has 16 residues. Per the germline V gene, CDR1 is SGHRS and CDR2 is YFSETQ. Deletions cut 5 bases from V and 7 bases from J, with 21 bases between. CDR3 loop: CASSSEGGGGFEKLFF. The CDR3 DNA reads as TGCGCCAGCAGTTCTGAGGGAGGCGGCGGGTTTGAAAAACTGTTTTTT.

DNA for the CDR3: TGCGCCAGCAGCCAAGATCGAAGCGGGCGAAGCTCCTACAATGAGCAGTTCTTC. Amino acid sequence: CASSQDRSGRSSYNEQFF. The genes are TRBV4-3 and TRBJ2-1; possibly TRBD2 for D (6 bases). The CDR3 runs to 18 residues. V lost 0 bases and J 0 bases, leaving 15 bases between the germline ends. The germline gives CDR1 LGHNA, CDR2 YSLEER.

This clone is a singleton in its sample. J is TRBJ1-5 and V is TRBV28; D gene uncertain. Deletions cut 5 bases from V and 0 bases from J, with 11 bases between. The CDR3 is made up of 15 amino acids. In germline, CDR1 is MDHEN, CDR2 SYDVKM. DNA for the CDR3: TGTGCCAGCAGTCGCGGGGTTGGTAGCAATCAGCCCCAGCATTTT. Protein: CASSRGVGSNQPQHF.

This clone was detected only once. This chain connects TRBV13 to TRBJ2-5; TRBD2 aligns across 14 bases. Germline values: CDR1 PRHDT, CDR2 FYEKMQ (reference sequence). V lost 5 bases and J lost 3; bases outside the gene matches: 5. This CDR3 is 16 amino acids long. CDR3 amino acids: CASSPRTSGRKETQYF. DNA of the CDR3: TGTGCCAGCAGCCCACGGACTAGCGGGAGGAAAGAGACCCAGTACTTC.

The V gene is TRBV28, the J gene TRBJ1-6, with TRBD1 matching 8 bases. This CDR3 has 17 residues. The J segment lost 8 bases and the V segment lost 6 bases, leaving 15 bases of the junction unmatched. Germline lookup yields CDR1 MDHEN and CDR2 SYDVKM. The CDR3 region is CASSPGQGKTSYSPLHF. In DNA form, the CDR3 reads TGTGCCAGCAGCCCAGGACAGGGAAAGACTTCGTATTCACCCCTCCACTTT.

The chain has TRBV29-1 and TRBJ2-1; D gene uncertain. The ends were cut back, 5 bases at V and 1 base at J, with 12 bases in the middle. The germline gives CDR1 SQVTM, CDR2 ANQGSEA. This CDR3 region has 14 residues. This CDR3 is CSVPGLKSYNEQFF. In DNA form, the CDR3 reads TGCAGCGTTCCGGGTTTGAAATCCTACAATGAGCAGTTCTTC.

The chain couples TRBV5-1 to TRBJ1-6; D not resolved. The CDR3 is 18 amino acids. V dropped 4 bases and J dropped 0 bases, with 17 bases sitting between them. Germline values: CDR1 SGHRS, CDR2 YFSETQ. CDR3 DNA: TGCGCCAGCAGCGGCGGGCCGGGATTGAGCTCCTATAATTCACCCCTCCACTTT. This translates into CASSGGPGLSSYNSPLHF.

The CDR3, as DNA: TGTGCCAGCTCACCTCAAACCGGGGGGACCGGGGAGCTGTTTTTT. This encodes CASSPQTGGTGELFF. The V and J genes are TRBV18 and TRBJ2-2; 7 bases are a match to TRBD2. V was pared by 3 bases and J by 5 bases, with 6 bases of the junction left unmatched. There are 15 residues in the CDR3. The germline CDR1 and CDR2 sequences are KGHSH and LQKENI.